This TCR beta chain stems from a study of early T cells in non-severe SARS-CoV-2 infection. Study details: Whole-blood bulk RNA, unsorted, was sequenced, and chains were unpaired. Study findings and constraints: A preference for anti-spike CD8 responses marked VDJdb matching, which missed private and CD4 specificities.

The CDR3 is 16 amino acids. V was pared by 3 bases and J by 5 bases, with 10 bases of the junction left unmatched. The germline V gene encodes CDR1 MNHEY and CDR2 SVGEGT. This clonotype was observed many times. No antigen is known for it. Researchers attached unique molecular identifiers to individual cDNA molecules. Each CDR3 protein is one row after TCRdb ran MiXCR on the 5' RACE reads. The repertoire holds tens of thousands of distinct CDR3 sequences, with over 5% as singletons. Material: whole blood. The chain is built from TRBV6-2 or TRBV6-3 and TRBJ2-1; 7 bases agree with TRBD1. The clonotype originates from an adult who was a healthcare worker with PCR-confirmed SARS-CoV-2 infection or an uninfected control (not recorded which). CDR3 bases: TGTGCCAGCAGTTATGAACTTGACAGGGCCCACAATGAGCAGTTCTTC. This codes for CASSYELDRAHNEQFF.